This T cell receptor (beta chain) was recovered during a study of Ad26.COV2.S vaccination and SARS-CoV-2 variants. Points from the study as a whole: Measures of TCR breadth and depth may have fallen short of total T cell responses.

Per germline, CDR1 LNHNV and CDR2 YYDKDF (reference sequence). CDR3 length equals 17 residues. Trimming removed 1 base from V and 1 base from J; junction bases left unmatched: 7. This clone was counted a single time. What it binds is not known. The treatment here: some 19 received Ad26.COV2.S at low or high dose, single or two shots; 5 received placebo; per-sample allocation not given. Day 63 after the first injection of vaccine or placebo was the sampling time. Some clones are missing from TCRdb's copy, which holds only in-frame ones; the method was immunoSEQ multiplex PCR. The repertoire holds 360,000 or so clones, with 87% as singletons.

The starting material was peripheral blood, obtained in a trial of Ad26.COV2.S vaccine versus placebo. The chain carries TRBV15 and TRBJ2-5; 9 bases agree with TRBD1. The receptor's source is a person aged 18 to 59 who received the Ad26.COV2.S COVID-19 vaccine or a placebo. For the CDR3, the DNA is TGTGCCACCAGCAGAGGGCCGGGACAGGGAGGCCAAGAGACCCAGTACTTC. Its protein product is CATSRGPGQGGQETQYF. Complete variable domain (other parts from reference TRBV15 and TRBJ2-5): DAMVIQNPRYQVTQFGKPVTLSCSQTLNHNVMYWYQQKSSQAPKLLFHYYDKDFNNEADTPDNFQSRRPNTSFCFLDIRSPGLGDTAMYLCATSRGPGQGGQETQYFGPGTRLLVL.